A single sample is the source of the 9 T cell receptor beta chains below, sequenced in a study of blood T cell repertoires in COVID-19. Repertoires were generated with immunoSEQ multiplex PCR, while TCRdb's copy carries only in-frame clones and drops some. The data contain under 350,000 clones, approximately 86% of them seen just once; the ten biggest clones take up around 4.5%. Specimen: PBMCs or T cells enriched from blood (not recorded which). The receptor set was obtained from a woman in her thirties or forties with acute COVID-19.

A single count supports this clone. The rearrangement links TRBV6-2 or TRBV6-3 to TRBJ1-5, with 9 positions matching TRBD1. The CDR3 is made up of 17 amino acids. Unmatched junction bases numbered 8, after V lost 4 bases and J lost 1 base. The germline V gene encodes CDR1 MNHEY and CDR2 SVGEGT. The CDR3 coding sequence is TGTGCCAGCAGTTCAGACAGGGGGTCAGCGAGCAATCAGCCCCAGCATTTT. This sequence encodes CASSSDRGSASNQPQHF.

This clone was detected a few times. The chain links TRBV6-5 to TRBJ2-7; maybe TRBD2 (6 bases). V lost 0 bases and J lost 4, with 16 bases in between. This CDR3 is 16 amino acids long. CDR1 MNHEY and CDR2 SVGAGI come from the germline V gene. CDR3 in amino acids: CASSYSNSLAPYEQYF. CDR3 nucleotide sequence: TGTGCCAGCAGTTACTCGAATTCCCTAGCGCCTTACGAGCAGTACTTC.

The rearrangement uses TRBV5-6 and TRBJ1-1; D is unresolved. Germline lookup yields CDR1 SGHDT and CDR2 YYEEEE. This CDR3 has 14 residues. V was cut by 3 bases and J by 5 bases, with 14 bases left in between. The CDR3 here is CASSSDNGRTEAFF. The CDR3 bases are TGTGCCAGCAGCTCGGATAACGGGAGGACTGAAGCTTTCTTT.

As DNA, the CDR3 is TGTGCCAGCAGCTCGAGACTAGTTTCCTACGAGCAGTACTTC. Translating gives CASSSRLVSYEQYF. The chain recombines TRBV7-2 with TRBJ2-7; tentative D call: TRBD2 (6 bases). Germline CDR1 is SGHTA and CDR2 is FQGNSA. V lost 4 bases and J 1 base, leaving 11 bases between the germline ends. This CDR3 contains 14 residues. Combining the CDR3 with reference TRBV7-2 and TRBJ2-7 gives the whole variable domain GAGVSQSPSNKVTEKGKDVELRCDPISGHTALYWYRQSLGQGLEFLIYFQGNSAPDKSGLPSDRFSAERTGGSVSTLTIQRTQQEDSAVYLCASSSRLVSYEQYFGPGTRLTVT.

This sequence joins TRBV19 and TRBJ1-4; D is perhaps TRBD1 (5 bases). Germline V gives CDR1 LNHDA, CDR2 SQIVND (reference sequence). The CDR3 spans 14 residues. The V end was cut by 3 bases, the J end by 10 bases, with 15 bases between. The CDR3 bases are TGTGCCAGTAGTATTTCTGCAGGGCTGGTAAAACTGTTTTTT. Encoded protein: CASSISAGLVKLFF.

The chain joins TRBV3-1 (or the pseudogene TRBV3-2) to TRBJ1-6; weak D call: TRBD1 (5 bases). V was pared by 2 bases and J by 4 bases, with 9 bases between. CDR1 and CDR2 (germline): LGHDT, YNNKEL (reference sequence). There are 15 residues in the CDR3. The CDR3 protein is CASSQRGIYNSPLHF. The CDR3 nucleotides read TGTGCCAGCAGCCAAAGGGGCATTTATAATTCACCCCTCCACTTT.

The gene calls are TRBV4-2 and TRBJ2-5, with D uncertain. This CDR3 has 16 residues. Germline V CDR1 and CDR2: LGHNA, YNFKEQ. V was shortened by 4 bases and J by 2 bases, with 17 bases between the two germline ends. The CDR3 DNA reads as TGTGCCAGCAGCCCGCAACACCTCCTAGAACAAGAGACCCAGTACTTC. Encoded protein: CASSPQHLLEQETQYF.

The chain carries TRBV6-5 and TRBJ1-1; possibly TRBD1 for D (6 bases). Germline CDR1 is MNHEY and CDR2 is SVGAGI. This CDR3 spans 14 amino acids. Trimming left V 6 bases short and J 1 base short, with 12 bases between. The DNA of the CDR3 is TGTGCCAGCAGCCAAATACAGGGGAACACTGAAGCTTTCTTT. This encodes CASSQIQGNTEAFF.

The V call is TRBV27, the J call TRBJ2-5; D may be TRBD1 (6 bases). This CDR3 contains 16 residues. CDR1 is MNHEY, CDR2 SMNVEV, per germline (reference sequence). Trimming cost V 6 bases and J 1 base, with 18 bases left between them. The CDR3 loop is CASRGVGTRVQETQYF. The CDR3, as DNA: TGTGCCAGCAGGGGGGTTGGGACAAGGGTCCAAGAGACCCAGTACTTC.